This TCR beta chain was sequenced in a study of PD-L1 blockade in urothelial cancer. The assay was immunoSEQ multiplex PCR, and TCRdb's table has in-frame clones only and misses some. The table records about 43,000 clones, more than 75% of them present only once. V dropped 5 bases and J dropped 2 bases, with 15 bases sitting between them. The CDR3 consists of 15 residues. Germline CDR1 is SGHTA and CDR2 is FQGTGA. The V and J genes are TRBV7-3 and TRBJ2-5, with D perhaps TRBD2 (6 bases). The clonotype originates from a woman aged 60-70 years with urothelial cancer. Sample: PBMCs, taken around atezolizumab (anti-PD-L1) treatment. The CDR3: CASSPRLAEQETQYF. The CDR3, as DNA: TGTGCCAGCAGCCCCCGTTTAGCGGAACAAGAGACCCAGTACTTC.